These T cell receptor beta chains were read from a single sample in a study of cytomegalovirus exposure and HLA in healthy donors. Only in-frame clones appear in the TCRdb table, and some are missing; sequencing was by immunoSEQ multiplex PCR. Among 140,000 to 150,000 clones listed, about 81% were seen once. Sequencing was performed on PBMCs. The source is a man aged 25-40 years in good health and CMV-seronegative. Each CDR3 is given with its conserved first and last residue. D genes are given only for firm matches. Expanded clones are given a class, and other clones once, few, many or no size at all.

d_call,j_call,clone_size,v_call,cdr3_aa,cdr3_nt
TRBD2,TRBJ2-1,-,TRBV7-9,CASSPNRGLAGEGEQFF,TGTGCCAGCAGCCCAAACCGGGGACTAGCGGGAGAGGGTGAGCAGTTCTTC
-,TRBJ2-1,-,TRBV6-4,CASSSSGEQFF,TGTGCCAGCAGCAGTAGCGGAGAGCAGTTCTTC
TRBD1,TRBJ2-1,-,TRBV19,CASSIEGALTGGVYNEQFF,TGTGCCAGTAGTATAGAAGGGGCCCTTACAGGGGGCGTCTACAATGAGCAGTTCTTC
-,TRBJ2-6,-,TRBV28,CASSLDSSGANGLTF,TGTGCCAGCAGTCTGGACAGCTCTGGGGCCAACGGCCTGACTTTC
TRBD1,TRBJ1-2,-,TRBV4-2,CASSLLTGDSGYTF,TGTGCCAGCAGCCTCCTGACAGGGGATTCTGGCTACACCTTC
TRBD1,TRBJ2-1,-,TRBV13,CASSVFTGGPVHEQFF,TGTGCCAGCAGCGTGTTCACAGGGGGGCCTGTCCATGAGCAGTTCTTC
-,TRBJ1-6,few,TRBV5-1,CASSEGLHNSPLHF,TGCGCCAGCAGCGAGGGATTGCATAATTCACCCCTCCACTTT
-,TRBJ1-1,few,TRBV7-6,CASSLFNIQNTEAFF,TGTGCCAGCAGCTTATTTAATATACAGAACACTGAAGCTTTCTTT
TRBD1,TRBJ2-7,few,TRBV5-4,CASSLVANRGLSYEQYF,TGTGCCAGCAGCTTGGTCGCGAACAGGGGTTTAAGCTACGAGCAGTACTTC
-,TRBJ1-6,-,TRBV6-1,CASSRDIYNSPLHF,TGTGCCAGCAGCCGGGACATATATAATTCACCCCTCCACTTT
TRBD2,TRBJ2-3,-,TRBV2,CASIAGGGDTQYF,TGTGCCAGCATTGCGGGGGGCGGAGATACGCAGTATTTT
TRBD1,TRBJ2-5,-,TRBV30,CAWTGTGGFWETQYF,TGTGCCTGGACCGGGACAGGGGGTTTCTGGGAGACCCAGTACTTC
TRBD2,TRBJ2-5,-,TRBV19,CASSLQAGGSETQYF,TGTGCCAGTAGTCTACAAGCGGGGGGTTCCGAGACCCAGTACTTC
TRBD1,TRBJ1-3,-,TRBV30,CAYSRDRVPGGNTIYF,TGTGCCTACTCCCGGGACAGGGTCCCGGGGGGAAACACCATATATTTT
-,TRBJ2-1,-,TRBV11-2,CASSRRGSYNEQFF,TGTGCCAGCAGCCGCCGGGGATCCTACAATGAGCAGTTCTTC
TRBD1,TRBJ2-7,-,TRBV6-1,CARDRQGATYEQYF,TGTGCCAGAGATAGACAGGGGGCGACATACGAGCAGTACTTC
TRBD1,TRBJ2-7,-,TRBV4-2,CASSQGTGTYEQYF,TGTGCCAGCAGCCAAGGGACAGGAACCTACGAGCAGTACTTC
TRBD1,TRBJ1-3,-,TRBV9,CASSVTHRQGLNSGNTIYF,TGTGCCAGCAGCGTAACTCACCGACAGGGTCTGAACTCTGGAAACACCATATATTTT
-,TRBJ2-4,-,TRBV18,CASSPPRNLAKNIQYF,TGTGCCAGCTCACCACCGAGGAATCTAGCCAAAAACATTCAGTACTTC
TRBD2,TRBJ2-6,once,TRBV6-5,CASSYSGGAGANGLTF,TGTGCCAGCAGTTACTCGGGAGGGGCTGGGGCCAACGGCCTGACTTTC
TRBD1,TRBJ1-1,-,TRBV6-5,CASSFLGQGETEAFF,TGTGCCAGCAGTTTCTTAGGACAGGGTGAGACTGAAGCTTTCTTT
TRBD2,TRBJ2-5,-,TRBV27,CASRVSGGAGETQYF,TGTGCCAGCAGGGTTAGCGGGGGGGCCGGAGAGACCCAGTACTTC
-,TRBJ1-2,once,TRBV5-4,CASSLGQSYGYTF,TGTGCCAGCAGCTTGGGACAGAGCTATGGCTACACCTTC
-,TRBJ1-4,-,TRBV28,CASSFQGRGNEKLFF,TGTGCCAGCAGTTTCCAGGGAAGGGGTAATGAAAAACTGTTTTTT
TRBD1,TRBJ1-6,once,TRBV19,CASSVGQGVSPLHF,TGTGCCAGTAGTGTGGGACAGGGTGTCTCACCCCTCCACTTT
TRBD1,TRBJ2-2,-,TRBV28,CASSRQGDTGELFF,TGTGCCAGCTCGCGACAGGGGGACACCGGGGAGCTGTTTTTT
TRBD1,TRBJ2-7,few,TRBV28,CASIGTRQGFYEQYF,TGTGCCAGCATTGGGACCCGACAGGGATTCTACGAGCAGTACTTC
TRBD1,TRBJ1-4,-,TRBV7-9,CASSLERQGMANEKLFF,TGTGCCAGCAGCTTAGAGAGACAGGGGATGGCTAATGAAAAACTGTTTTTT
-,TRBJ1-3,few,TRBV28,CASSPDSFTGNTIYF,TGTGCCAGCAGCCCTGACAGTTTTACTGGAAACACCATATATTTT
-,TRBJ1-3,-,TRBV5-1,CASQQSSGNTIYF,TGCGCCAGCCAACAGAGCTCTGGAAACACCATATATTTT
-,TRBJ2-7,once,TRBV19,CASSISGGPYEQYF,TGTGCCAGTAGTATATCAGGGGGGCCCTACGAGCAGTACTTC
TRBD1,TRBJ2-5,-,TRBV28,CASSSTGAMTQETQYF,TGTGCCAGCAGTTCGACAGGGGCAATGACCCAAGAGACCCAGTACTTC
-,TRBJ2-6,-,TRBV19,CASSSSLSGANGLTF,TGTGCCAGTAGTTCCAGCCTCTCTGGGGCCAACGGCCTGACTTTC
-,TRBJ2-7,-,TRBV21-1,CAPHSEGLAGVEQYF,TGTGCTCCACATTCCGAGGGGCTAGCGGGAGTCGAGCAGTACTTC
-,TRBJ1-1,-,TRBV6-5,CASSYSGARNTEAFF,TGTGCCAGCAGTTACTCGGGGGCGCGAAACACTGAAGCTTTCTTT
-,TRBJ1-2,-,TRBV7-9,CASNFLPGGYTF,TGTGCCAGCAACTTTTTACCGGGGGGCTACACCTTC
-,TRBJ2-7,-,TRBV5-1,CASSSRDPMDEQYF,TGCGCCAGCAGTTCCCGGGATCCTATGGACGAGCAGTACTTC
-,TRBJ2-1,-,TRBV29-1,CSVDLASAYNEQFF,TGCAGCGTAGATCTAGCGAGTGCCTACAATGAGCAGTTCTTC
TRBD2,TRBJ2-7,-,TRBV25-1,CASSVSGGYEQYF,TGTGCCAGCAGTGTGTCGGGAGGGTACGAGCAGTACTTC
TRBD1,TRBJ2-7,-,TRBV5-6,CASSLLGQGTYEQYF,TGTGCCAGCAGCTTGCTAGGACAGGGGACCTACGAGCAGTACTTC
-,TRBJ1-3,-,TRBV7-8,CASSLVAGNTIYF,TGTGCCAGCAGCTTAGTAGCAGGAAACACCATATATTTT
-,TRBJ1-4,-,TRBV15,CATSRDSLQGLEEKLFF,TGTGCCACCAGCAGAGATTCCTTACAGGGCTTGGAGGAAAAACTGTTTTTT
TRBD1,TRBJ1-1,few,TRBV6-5,CASRGRQGSTEAFF,TGTGCCAGCAGGGGAAGACAGGGCAGCACTGAAGCTTTCTTT
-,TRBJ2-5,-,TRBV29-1,CSVEVLGARRETQYF,TGCAGCGTTGAAGTTCTAGGGGCGCGAAGAGAGACCCAGTACTTC
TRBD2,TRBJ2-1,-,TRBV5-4,CASSLGGTSGRKRNEQFF,TGTGCCAGCAGCTTGGGGGGGACTAGCGGGAGGAAAAGGAATGAGCAGTTCTTC
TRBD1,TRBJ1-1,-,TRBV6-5,CASSVGQSYTEAFF,TGTGCCAGCAGTGTGGGACAGTCCTACACTGAAGCTTTCTTT
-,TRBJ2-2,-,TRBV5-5,CASSSDWTVYTGELFF,TGTGCCAGCAGCTCCGACTGGACAGTATACACCGGGGAGCTGTTTTTT
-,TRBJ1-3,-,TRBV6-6,CASTGQTNGNTIYF,TGTGCCAGCACCGGACAGACGAATGGAAACACCATATATTTT
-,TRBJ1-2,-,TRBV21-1,CASSSRTGGNGYTF,TGTGCCAGCAGCTCCCGGACAGGGGGCAATGGCTACACCTTC
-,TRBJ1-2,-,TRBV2,CASSERGDGPYGYTF,TGTGCCAGCAGTGAAAGGGGTGACGGACCCTATGGCTACACCTTC
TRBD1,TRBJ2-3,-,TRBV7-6,CASSLEGAVSTDTQYF,TGTGCCAGCAGCTTAGAGGGGGCTGTTAGCACAGATACGCAGTATTTT
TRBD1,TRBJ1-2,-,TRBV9,CASSGTGVVGYTF,TGTGCCAGCAGCGGTACAGGGGTGGTAGGCTACACCTTC
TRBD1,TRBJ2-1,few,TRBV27,CASSFGTGTDEQFF,TGTGCCAGCAGTTTTGGGACAGGGACCGATGAGCAGTTCTTC
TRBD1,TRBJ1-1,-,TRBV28,CASGTGVNTEAFF,TGTGCCAGCGGAACAGGGGTGAACACTGAAGCTTTCTTT